This passage covers 9 T cell receptor beta chains from one sample sequenced in a study of blood T cell repertoires in COVID-19. Profiled with immunoSEQ multiplex PCR; TCRdb holds only in-frame clones, not every one. The sample lists about 250,000 clones; more than 80% were seen once. Specimen: peripheral blood. The receptors derive from a woman in her 30s with active or convalescent COVID-19.

The V and J genes are TRBV18 and TRBJ1-2; TRBD1 matches 10 bases. The trim removed 4 bases at V and 8 bases at J, leaving 7 bases unmatched. The CDR3 has 14 amino acids. Per the germline V gene, CDR1 is KGHSH and CDR2 is LQKENI. CDR3 nucleotides: TGTGCCAGCTCACGTACCGGGACAGGGGACGGCTACACCTTC. This sequence encodes CASSRTGTGDGYTF.

This clone was seen once. The chain employs TRBV5-5 and TRBJ1-2; 7 bases align to TRBD1. CDR1 is SGHKS and CDR2 is YYEKEE in the germline V gene (reference sequence). The CDR3 totals 13 residues. Germline trimming cut 4 bases from V and 4 bases from J; bases unmatched to any gene: 4. In nucleotides, the CDR3 is TGTGCCAGCAGCCCGGGACAGCTCTATGGCTACACCTTC. It yields the protein CASSPGQLYGYTF.

J is TRBJ2-2 and V is TRBV5-1; TRBD1 matches 11 bases. The CDR3 spans 15 residues. CDR1 is SGHRS, CDR2 YFSETQ, per germline. Trimming at V came to 4 bases and at J to 6 bases, leaving 5 bases not matched to a gene. The CDR3 region has the DNA TGCGCCAGCAGCCGTCGGGGACAGGGGGCCGGGGAGCTGTTTTTT. Protein: CASSRRGQGAGELFF.

This chain connects TRBV28 to TRBJ1-4; TRBD1 is a possible D gene (5 bases). Trimming took off 8 bases at V and 3 bases at J, with 7 bases between the two ends. This CDR3 spans 12 amino acids. The germline gives CDR1 MDHEN, CDR2 SYDVKM. This chain's CDR3 is CASGGANEKLFF. The DNA of the CDR3 is TGTGCCAGCGGGGGGGCTAATGAAAAACTGTTTTTT.

J is TRBJ1-6 and V is TRBV10-3; D is unresolved. CDR3 size: 18 residues. Between the trimmed V and J ends, which lost 0 bases and 0 bases, there was a span of 12 bases. Germline V gives CDR1 ENHRY, CDR2 SYGVKD. Written as DNA, the CDR3 is TGTGCCATCAGTGAGTCATTGTCTGGGAGCTCCTATAATTCACCCCTCCACTTT. Amino acid sequence: CAISESLSGSSYNSPLHF.

The chain combines TRBV6-5 with TRBJ2-5; 10 bases are shared with TRBD1. Germline V gene sequence: CDR1 MNHEY, CDR2 SVGAGI. CDR3 length equals 15 residues. V was clipped by 7 bases and J by 4 bases; unmatched bases: 9. The CDR3 spells CASILDRGRGETQYF. In nucleotides, the CDR3 is TGTGCCAGCATTTTAGACAGGGGGCGCGGAGAGACCCAGTACTTC.

This chain links TRBV30 with TRBJ1-3; a weak D match, TRBD1 (6 bases). The CDR3 sequence is 14 residues long. Trimming took off 5 bases at V and 0 bases at J, with 11 bases between the two ends. CDR1 is GTSNPN, CDR2 SVGIG, per germline (reference sequence). The CDR3 here is CAWVQGNSGNTIYF. The DNA for the CDR3 is TGTGCCTGGGTCCAGGGGAACTCTGGAAACACCATATATTTT.

V is TRBV9 and J is TRBJ2-7, with D tentatively TRBD1 (6 bases). Germline CDR1 SGDLS, CDR2 YYNGEE. The CDR3 is 17 residues long. V shed 2 bases and J shed 7 bases, with 25 bases lying between them. The CDR3 coding sequence is TGTGCCAGCAGCGTGGACAAATGGGGCAGGGGAGAAGAGGAGCAGTACTTC. Protein product: CASSVDKWGRGEEEQYF.

The V and J genes are TRBV2 and TRBJ2-1, with no clear D. Germline assignment: CDR1 SNHLY and CDR2 FYNNEI. Trimming stripped 2 bases from V and 0 bases from J, with 8 bases between. This CDR3 contains 15 residues. The CDR3 is CASSEPPSSYNEQFF. CDR3 in DNA: TGTGCCAGCAGTGAACCCCCGAGCTCCTACAATGAGCAGTTCTTC. Using reference TRBV2 and TRBJ2-1 for the parts outside the CDR3, the full variable domain is EPEVTQTPSHQVTQMGQEVILRCVPISNHLYFYWYRQILGQKVEFLVSFYNNEISEKSEIFDDQFSVERPDGSNFTLKIRSTKLEDSAMYFCASSEPPSSYNEQFFGPGTRLTVL.